These 21 T cell receptor beta chains were sequenced from one sample in a study of T cells in Graves' hyperthyroidism and ophthalmopathy (dated by TCRdb to the late 2010s). The library was made by multiplex PCR. TCRdb lists the instrument as Illumina HiSeq 2000. The TCR beta CDR3 regions were amplified from the RNA transcripts. The first round of RT-PCR for the TCR CDR3 was performed with the HTBI primer set and the Qiagen OneStep RT-PCR kit. TCRdb trimmed the raw reads at Q25, called clones with MiXCR and kept productive beta chains. Each entry is one CDR3 protein sequence, shown with its most common DNA and genes. This sample is represented by about 360,000 distinct CDR3 sequences; roughly an eighth of them were singletons. The ten biggest clones cover around 9.2% of the sample. The sample taken for sequencing was blood. Receptors were obtained from a young woman with Graves' hyperthyroidism.

This clonotype has ten or more counts. This chain connects TRBV9 to TRBJ1-1; the D gene is possibly TRBD1 (6 bases). The CDR3 is 14 residues long. CDR1 and CDR2 from the germline V gene are SGDLS and YYNGEE. V was pared by 2 bases and J by 4 bases, with 12 bases between. CDR3 DNA: TGTGCCAGCAGCGTTCTAACAGGGCGCACTGAAGCTTTCTTT. Protein product: CASSVLTGRTEAFF. Full variable domain (rest looked up from reference TRBV9 and TRBJ1-1): DSGVTQTPKHLITATGQRVTLRCSPRSGDLSVYWYQQSLDQGLQFLIQYYNGEERAKGNILERFSAQQFPDLHSELNLSSLELGDSALYFCASSVLTGRTEAFFGQGTRLTVV.

At least ten counts were recorded for this clonotype. The chain links TRBV7-6 to TRBJ1-4; TRBD1 agrees at 9 bases. This CDR3 has 15 amino acids. J lost 7 bases, V lost 1 base, and 4 bases had no gene match. The germline V gene encodes CDR1 SGHVS and CDR2 FNYEAQ. Here the CDR3 reads CASSLEGQGPEKLFF. The CDR3 DNA is TGTGCCAGCAGCTTAGAGGGACAGGGTCCTGAAAAACTGTTTTTT. Complete variable domain (other parts from reference TRBV7-6 and TRBJ1-4): GAGVSQSPRYKVTKRGQDVALRCDPISGHVSLYWYRQALGQGPEFLTYFNYEAQQDKSGLPNDRFSAERPEGSISTLTIQRTEQRDSAMYRCASSLEGQGPEKLFFGSGTQLSVL.

The chain combines TRBV7-9 with TRBJ2-7, with D maybe TRBD2 (7 bases). The germline V and J ends were trimmed by 1 base and 1 base, with 14 bases remaining between them. Germline CDR1 reads SEHNR; CDR2 reads FQNEAQ (reference sequence). This CDR3 region has 16 residues. The CDR3 spells CASSLDWGGRSYEQYF. The CDR3 DNA sequence: TGTGCCAGCAGCTTAGACTGGGGGGGGCGTTCCTACGAGCAGTACTTC.

The chain has TRBV5-1 and TRBJ2-3; D gene ambiguous. The CDR3 spans 14 residues. The germline V and J ends were trimmed by 0 bases and 3 bases, with 8 bases remaining between them. Germline V gene data show CDR1 as SGHRS and CDR2 as YFSETQ. The chain's CDR3 is CASSLAQMTDTQYF. For the CDR3, the DNA is TGCGCCAGCAGCTTGGCTCAGATGACAGATACGCAGTATTTT.

As to this clonotype: A read error may be the cause here, since a much bigger clone is one base away. The chain combines TRBV27 with TRBJ2-5; no firm D call. This CDR3 contains 11 residues. CDR1 MNHEY and CDR2 SMNVEV come from the germline V gene (reference sequence). CDR3 protein: CATWHQETQYF. DNA for the CDR3: TGTGCAACGTGGCACCAAGAGACCCAGTACTTC.

The chain employs TRBV5-5 and TRBJ2-7; D is perhaps TRBD1 or TRBD2 (5 bases each). Looked up from germline, CDR1 is SGHKS and CDR2 is YYEKEE (reference sequence). V shed 1 base and J shed 5 bases, with 16 bases lying between them. This CDR3 region has 15 residues. The CDR3 sequence: CASSLLGPPGHEQYF. The CDR3 DNA is TGTGCCAGCAGCTTGTTGGGACCCCCTGGCCACGAGCAGTACTTC.

This clonotype occurred many times. The chain carries TRBV6-2 or TRBV6-3 and TRBJ1-1; the D gene is possibly TRBD1 (5 bases). This CDR3 comprises 14 residues. Between the trimmed V and J ends, which lost 6 bases and 4 bases, there was a span of 15 bases. The germline gives CDR1 MNHEY, CDR2 SVGEGT. The chain's CDR3 is CASSYVGDPTEAFF. CDR3 bases: TGTGCCAGCAGCTACGTGGGGGACCCCACTGAAGCTTTCTTT.

This clonotype was counted many times. The rearrangement links TRBV27 to TRBJ1-1, with D unresolved. CDR3 size: 15 residues. The V gene's germline CDR1 is MNHEY and CDR2 SMNVEV (reference sequence). Trimming removed 5 bases from V and 1 base from J, with 14 bases in between. The CDR3 sequence is CASSVRRVANTEAFF. CDR3 coding DNA: TGTGCCAGCAGTGTCCGGCGGGTTGCGAACACTGAAGCTTTCTTT.

This clonotype occurred many times. This rearrangement joins TRBV2 to TRBJ1-1, with unresolved D. This CDR3 is 15 amino acids long. The germline V gene has CDR1 SNHLY and CDR2 FYNNEI. V lost 3 bases, J lost 1 base, and 12 bases lay in between. The DNA of the CDR3 is TGTGCCAGCAGTGACGGTTACGGATCGAACACTGAAGCTTTCTTT. Its protein is CASSDGYGSNTEAFF.

Only a few counts were recorded for this clonotype. V usage is TRBV24-1 and J usage is TRBJ2-7, with D tentatively TRBD1 or TRBD2 (5 bases each). The CDR3 contains 15 residues. Trimming took off 4 bases at V and 3 bases at J, with 15 bases between the two ends. Germline lookup yields CDR1 KGHDR and CDR2 SFDVKD. The CDR3 coding sequence is TGTGCCACCAGTGACCCCCGGGACCCGCTCTACGAGCAGTACTTC. Translating gives CATSDPRDPLYEQYF.

Notes on this clonotype: This may be a read error, as it is one base from a much larger clone. As DNA, the CDR3 is TGTGCCAGCGGCTTAGAACCTGGTGAAGCTTTCTTT. Translating gives CASGLEPGEAFF. This chain uses TRBV7-6 with TRBJ1-1, with unresolved D. Germline CDR1 and CDR2: SGHVS and FNYEAQ. CDR3 length: 12 residues.

This clonotype is a singleton in its sample. The chain is built from TRBV19 and TRBJ1-2, with D perhaps matching TRBD1 (6 bases). The CDR3 contains 13 residues. In germline, CDR1 is LNHDA, CDR2 SQIVND (reference sequence). Deletions cut 7 bases from V and 4 bases from J, with 13 bases between. This chain's CDR3 is CASTTAGAYGYTF. DNA of the CDR3: TGTGCCAGTACCACGGCAGGGGCCTATGGCTACACCTTC.

This clonotype turned up a few times. The chain joins TRBV12-3 or TRBV12-4 to TRBJ2-7; 8 bases map to TRBD1. The CDR3 is made up of 14 amino acids. V lost 5 bases, J lost 3 bases, and 6 bases stayed unmatched. Here the CDR3 DNA reads TGTGCCAGCAGTACGGGGACAGGAGTCTACGAGCAGTACTTC. This translates into CASSTGTGVYEQYF.

This clonotype has only a few counts. The V call is TRBV9, the J call TRBJ1-1, with D possibly matching TRBD1 (5 bases). The CDR3 spans 14 residues. Between the trimmed V and J ends, which lost 4 bases and 6 bases, there was a span of 16 bases. Germline values: CDR1 SGDLS, CDR2 YYNGEE. Written as DNA, the CDR3 is TGTGCCAGCAGCTTCGACGGGGCCCACTCTGAAGCTTTCTTT. It translates to CASSFDGAHSEAFF.

There are a few counts of this clonotype. Since a much larger clone is just one base distant, this may be a read error. The V call is TRBV12-3 or TRBV12-4, the J call TRBJ1-6; D possibly corresponds to TRBD1 (5 bases). This CDR3 comprises 15 residues. V was trimmed by 7 bases and J by 10 bases, leaving 20 bases between them. CDR3 in DNA: TGTGCCAGCAACTCCCCGTGGGGGGGAGGGTCACCCCTCCACTTT. Its translation is CASNSPWGGGSPLHF.

This clonotype was recorded many times. The chain carries TRBV12-3 or TRBV12-4 and TRBJ2-1, with D possibly matching TRBD1 (6 bases). V was shortened by 1 base and J by 5 bases, with 9 bases between the two germline ends. This CDR3 is built from 14 residues. CDR3 residues: CASSLGGRNNEQFF. CDR3 bases: TGTGCCAGCAGTTTAGGGGGGCGCAACAATGAGCAGTTCTTC.

The table lists this clonotype with many counts. The chain joins TRBV6-1 to TRBJ1-5, with a tentative D call TRBD1 (5 bases). CDR3 length: 16 residues. Trimming took off 2 bases at V and 4 bases at J, with 15 bases between the two ends. Looked up from germline, CDR1 is MNHNS and CDR2 is SASEGT. The CDR3 nucleotides are TGTGCCAGCAGTGAATGGAGACAGCGGATTAATCAGCCCCAGCATTTT. It is translated as CASSEWRQRINQPQHF.

This sequence joins TRBV7-9 and TRBJ2-1; unclear D gene. Trimming left V 2 bases short and J 3 bases short, with 8 bases between. The CDR3 has 14 residues. In germline, CDR1 is SEHNR, CDR2 FQNEAQ (reference sequence). The chain's CDR3 is CASSLMPGYNEQFF. The DNA for the CDR3 is TGTGCCAGCAGCTTAATGCCAGGCTACAATGAGCAGTTCTTC.

The chain recombines TRBV19 with TRBJ1-4; TRBD1 matches 10 bases. V gave up 7 bases and J gave up 8 bases; unmatched junction bases: 13. The CDR3 runs to 16 residues. The V gene's germline CDR1 is LNHDA and CDR2 SQIVND (reference sequence). CDR3 amino acids: CASTHRQGARKEKLFF. For the CDR3, the DNA is TGTGCCAGTACCCATCGACAGGGGGCGAGAAAAGAAAAACTGTTTTTT. The full variable domain, completed using reference TRBV19 and TRBJ1-4, is DGGITQSPKYLFRKEGQNVTLSCEQNLNHDAMYWYRQDPGQGLRLIYYSQIVNDFQKGDIAEGYSVSREKKESFPLTVTSAQKNPTAFYLCASTHRQGARKEKLFFGSGTQLSVL.

This clonotype was picked up many times. The chain joins TRBV27 to TRBJ1-2, with D uncertain. Germline V lookup: CDR1 MNHEY, CDR2 SMNVEV (reference sequence). CDR3 length: 15 residues. V dropped 6 bases and J dropped 5 bases, with 19 bases sitting between them. DNA for the CDR3: TGTGCCAGCAGCCCGCGCCAGCTTCCCGCTTATGGCTACACCTTC. Encoded protein: CASSPRQLPAYGYTF.

This clonotype was recorded a few times. A read error may explain this, as a much larger clone is one base away. The genes are TRBV12-3 or TRBV12-4 and TRBJ1-3, with D uncertain. The CDR3 sequence is 15 residues long. The CDR3: CASGLLYPSGNTIYF. CDR3 nucleotides: TGTGCCAGCGGTTTGCTTTATCCGTCTGGAAACACCATATATTTT.